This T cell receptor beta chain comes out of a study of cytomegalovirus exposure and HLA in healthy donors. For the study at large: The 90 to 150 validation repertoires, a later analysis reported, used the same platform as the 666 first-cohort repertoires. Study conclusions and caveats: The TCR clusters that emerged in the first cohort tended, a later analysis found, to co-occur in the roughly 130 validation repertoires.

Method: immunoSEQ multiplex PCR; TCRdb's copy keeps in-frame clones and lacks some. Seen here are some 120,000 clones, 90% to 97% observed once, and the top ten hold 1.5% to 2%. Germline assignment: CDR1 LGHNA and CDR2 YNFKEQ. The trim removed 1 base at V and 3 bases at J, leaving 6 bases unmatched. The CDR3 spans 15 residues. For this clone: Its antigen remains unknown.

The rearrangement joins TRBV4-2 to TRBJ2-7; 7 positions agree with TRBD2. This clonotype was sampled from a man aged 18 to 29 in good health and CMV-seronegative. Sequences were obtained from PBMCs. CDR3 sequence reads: CASSQGGGRDYEQYF. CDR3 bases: TGTGCCAGCAGCCAAGGGGGGGGGAGAGACTACGAGCAGTACTTC.